This TCR beta chain is drawn from a study of siplizumab effects on memory and regulatory T cells (dated 2019 in TCRdb). Looking at the study overall: The effect of the anti-CD2 antibody siplizumab on alloreactive T-cell subsets was examined in allogeneic mixed lymphocyte reactions constructed from human PBMCs. What the study reported, not specific to this receptor: Because sequences at frequencies below about 10^-5 were poorly captured, only a minor fraction of alloreactive clones could be mapped back to unstimulated subsets. Among mappable alloreactive CD4+ clones, the Treg-derived fraction averaged approximately 69% with siplizumab versus about 25% in control reactions. For roughly 80-97% of proliferating CD4+ or CD8+ clones, no naive or memory phenotype could be assigned. Whether proliferating Tregs from siplizumab cultures actually had suppressive function was not functionally confirmed. Unstimulated naive T cells appeared more diverse than memory T cells, and naive cells seemed to contribute substantially to the alloresponse. The cumulative frequency of alloreactive sequences traceable to unstimulated CD4+ memory T cells was significantly reduced by siplizumab.

From the germline V gene (reference sequence), CDR1 is LNHNV and CDR2 is YYDKDF. The CDR3 spans 17 residues, from the cysteine through the phenylalanine. Only the CDR3 DNA is retained, 51 bases long and in frame from the first base. Trimming accounts for 4 bases at V and 2 bases at J, while the number of junction bases matched to no gene is 11. Remarks on this clone: This clone's antigen is unknown. No quality values exist for individual bases; no much larger clone is one base distant.

Libraries were made using the immunoSEQ multiplex PCR assay. Each sample had some 94,000 TCR templates assayed by the deep sequencing platform. Genomic DNA extracted from sorted T cells was used for TCRbeta CDR3 sequencing. In the original analysis: The R programming language was used for clonal analysis of the TCRbeta CDR3 data. Unstimulated samples were compared with post-reaction CFSE-low samples to define alloreactive CD4+ and CD8+ clones. Regulatory or non-regulatory origin was assigned to alloreactive CD4+ clones by matching of sequences to sorted unstimulated Treg and non-Treg repertoires. Held by TCRdb, this immuneACCESS table contains in-frame sequences only and omits some clones. Under half of the omission traces to an unresolved V gene where checked; the cause of the rest is unknown. V and J calls and clone size are as listed in that table; D and trimming were resolved from the DNA. The sample has tens of thousands of clones on record, about 97% of them singletons. The ten most abundant clones make up 0.9% to 1.2% of the sample.

Unstimulated CD4+ memory cells were also sequenced in three donor pairs, together with CD4+ naive, CD8+ TEMRA, CD8+ naive and CD8+ effector memory subsets. Sorted unstimulated T cells, along with proliferating T cells recovered from mixed lymphocyte reactions, underwent TCRbeta CDR3 sequencing. Fresh whole blood from ten HLA-typed healthy donors was used as the source from which PBMCs were isolated. The V gene is TRBV15 and the J gene is TRBJ2-7, and 10 junctional nucleotides match TRBD1. This sequence was found in a human donor in good health. The sequenced sample was naive CD8+ T cells sorted from blood. The sample's cell subset or site label, decoded: unstimulated naive T cells. The CDR3 reads as follows: CATSISTLDRGPYEQYF. The sequence in DNA is TGTGCCACCAGCATTTCAACTTTAGACAGGGGGCCCTACGAGCAGTACTTC. The entire variable domain, with the stretches around the CDR3 drawn from the reference TRBV15 and TRBJ2-7 proteins, is DAMVIQNPRYQVTQFGKPVTLSCSQTLNHNVMYWYQQKSSQAPKLLFHYYDKDFNNEADTPDNFQSRRPNTSFCFLDIRSPGLGDTAMYLCATSISTLDRGPYEQYFGPGTRLTVT.